The 28 T cell receptor beta chains listed next were all sequenced from one sample in a study of CD4 T cells in relation to SARS-CoV-2 and coronaviruses. Before the COVID-19 pandemic, during about 2011-2019, CD4+ T cells were taken from unexposed donors. The cells were cultured for about ten days before CD4+ T cells were isolated. These receptors have no known antigen. Assay: immunoSEQ multiplex PCR; the TCRdb copy retains only in-frame clones and omits some. Here the sample spans under 35,000 clones, about 80% being singletons. Sequencing was done on a sample of CD4+ T cells from PBMCs, cultured in vitro. All receptors come from a human donor in good health.

This clone was picked up one time. In nucleotides, the CDR3 is TGCGCCAGCAGCCAAGCCCCAGGGGGCGCTTCCCCCAACACTGAAGCTTTCTTT. Protein sequence: CASSQAPGGASPNTEAFF. The chain employs TRBV4-3 and TRBJ1-1; 8 nucleotides align to TRBD1. This CDR3 has 18 residues. Germline lookup yields CDR1 LGHNA and CDR2 YSLEER. The J segment lost 2 bases and the V segment lost 1 base, leaving 12 bases of the junction unmatched.

The J gene is TRBJ1-2, the V gene TRBV10-2; D is perhaps TRBD1 (5 bases). Trimming cost V 0 bases and J 4 bases, with 12 bases left between them. The length of the CDR3 is 15 residues. Per germline, CDR1 WSHSY and CDR2 SAAADI. The CDR3 DNA reads as TGCGCCAGCAGTGAGTCGGGGGGGATTAGCTATGGCTACACCTTC. Its protein is CASSESGGISYGYTF.

The chain combines TRBV4-3 with TRBJ2-1; 10 nucleotides line up with TRBD2. Per germline, CDR1 LGHNA and CDR2 YSLEER. The CDR3 spans 15 residues. Unmatched junction bases numbered 6, after V lost 2 bases and J lost 8 bases. CDR3 loop: CASSQTAGGEHEQFF. The CDR3 DNA is TGCGCCAGCAGCCAAACAGCGGGGGGGGAGCATGAGCAGTTCTTC.

The rearrangement links TRBV5-1 to TRBJ2-2; D gene uncertain. The CDR3 runs 14 residues. V gave up 1 base and J gave up 3 bases, with 7 bases separating them. Germline values: CDR1 SGHRS, CDR2 YFSETQ. CDR3 DNA sequence: TGCGCCAGCAGCTTGAGGACCCACACCGGGGAGCTGTTTTTT. Translating it yields CASSLRTHTGELFF.

DNA for the CDR3: TGTGCCATCAGCGACAGGGGGCTAAGGTCCTATAATTCACCCCTCCACTTT. Translated, it gives CAISDRGLRSYNSPLHF. The rearrangement uses TRBV10-3 and TRBJ1-6; 10 bases fit TRBD1. The V and J ends lost 6 bases and 1 base, in that order; junction bases with no gene match: 6. The CDR3 consists of 17 residues. Germline CDR1 ENHRY, CDR2 SYGVKD.

V gene TRBV29-1 combines with J gene TRBJ2-3; the D gene is possibly TRBD2 (7 bases). The CDR3 is 12 amino acids. The germline gives CDR1 SQVTM, CDR2 ANQGSEA. Here the CDR3 reads CGGAVPTDTQYF. The CDR3 DNA is TGCGGGGGGGCGGTACCCACAGATACGCAGTATTTT.

This chain joins TRBV5-1 and TRBJ2-5; 14 bases align to TRBD2. Unmatched junction bases numbered 7, after V lost 3 bases and J lost 3 bases. This CDR3 comprises 17 residues. CDR1 is SGHRS, CDR2 YFSETQ, per germline. DNA of the CDR3: TGCGCCAGCAGCTCGGGACTAGCGGGAGAAGTAAAAGAGACCCAGTACTTC. It specifies CASSSGLAGEVKETQYF.

This clone was counted a few times. The chain is built from TRBV6-1 and TRBJ2-7, with TRBD1 matching 7 bases. The germline V gene has CDR1 MNHNS and CDR2 SASEGT. Trimming at V came to 3 bases and at J to 7 bases, leaving 9 bases not matched to a gene. This CDR3 has 14 amino acids. CDR3 bases: TGTGCCAGCAGTGAGGGACAGCGGACAGGAGAGCAGTACTTC. Its protein product is CASSEGQRTGEQYF.

The gene calls are TRBV5-1 and TRBJ1-2; 9 nucleotides line up with TRBD1. The CDR3 spans 13 residues. Trimming removed 7 bases from V and 8 bases from J; junction bases left unmatched: 9. Germline V gene data show CDR1 as SGHRS and CDR2 as YFSETQ. The CDR3 DNA follows: TGCGCCAGCGGTCCGGGACAGGGAGGGGGCTACACCTTC. Its translation: CASGPGQGGGYTF.

The chain carries TRBV11-2 and TRBJ2-3, with TRBD2 as a possible D gene (6 bases). CDR3 length: 15 residues. The germline CDR1 and CDR2 sequences are SGHAT and FQNNGV. V lost 1 base, J lost 10 bases, and 18 bases lay in between. CDR3 in DNA: TGTGCCAGCAGCTTAGGGCGGGGCAAAGAGGAGGCGCAGTATTTT. Translation: CASSLGRGKEEAQYF.

The V call is TRBV13, the J call TRBJ2-3; TRBD2 aligns across 8 bases. Trimming took 7 bases from V and 3 from J; bases not matched to a gene: 6. The CDR3 is made up of 14 amino acids. Germline assignment: CDR1 PRHDT and CDR2 FYEKMQ (reference sequence). The CDR3 sequence: CASKSGGSTDTQYF. The CDR3 DNA follows: TGTGCCAGCAAAAGCGGGGGTTCGACAGATACGCAGTATTTT.

The J gene is TRBJ1-2, the V gene TRBV10-3; no clear D. From germline, CDR1 is ENHRY and CDR2 SYGVKD. Deletions cut 7 bases from V and 4 bases from J, with 13 bases between. The CDR3 length is 13 residues. The CDR3 nucleotides read TGTGCCATCAAGTACAGCGAATCCTATGGCTACACCTTC. Translating it yields CAIKYSESYGYTF.

This chain uses TRBV15 with TRBJ1-1; 7 bases are shared with TRBD1. Germline V CDR1 and CDR2: LNHNV, YYDKDF (reference sequence). The ends lost 3 bases at V and 1 base at J; junction bases unmatched: 8. The CDR3 contains 16 residues. For the CDR3, the DNA is TGTGCCACCAGCAGCTCGCCGGGACAGCGGAACACTGAAGCTTTCTTT. It translates to CATSSSPGQRNTEAFF. The full variable domain, its missing parts supplied by reference TRBV15 and TRBJ1-1, is DAMVIQNPRYQVTQFGKPVTLSCSQTLNHNVMYWYQQKSSQAPKLLFHYYDKDFNNEADTPDNFQSRRPNTSFCFLDIRSPGLGDTAMYLCATSSSPGQRNTEAFFGQGTRLTVV.

The chain combines TRBV14 with TRBJ2-2, with D hard to call. Germline loops: CDR1 SGHDN, CDR2 FVKESK. CDR3 size: 14 residues. V shed 4 bases and J shed 6 bases, with 12 bases lying between them. DNA of the CDR3: TGTGCCAGCAGCCCTCCAGCGTTCGCCGGGGAGCTGTTTTTT. It codes for CASSPPAFAGELFF.

This clone was detected only once. This chain links TRBV4-3 with TRBJ2-3, with 7 bases matching TRBD1. The CDR3 is made up of 13 amino acids. The J segment lost 4 bases and the V segment lost 6 bases, leaving 4 bases of the junction unmatched. Looked up from germline, CDR1 is LGHNA and CDR2 is YSLEER. CDR3 in DNA: TGCGCCAGCAGGGAAACAGGGGCAGATACGCAGTATTTT. Protein: CASRETGADTQYF.

The rearrangement uses TRBV29-1 and TRBJ2-3, with TRBD2 matching 7 bases. Germline lookup yields CDR1 SQVTM and CDR2 ANQGSEA. This CDR3 is 13 amino acids long. With V trimmed by 5 bases and J by 6 bases, 8 bases remained unmatched. For the CDR3, the DNA is TGCAGCGTTTCTCCGACTAGCCCGGATACGCAGTATTTT. Amino acid sequence: CSVSPTSPDTQYF.

The chain links TRBV6-5 to TRBJ2-4, with TRBD1 matching over 7 bases. The CDR3 sequence is 15 residues long. CDR1 is MNHEY and CDR2 is SVGAGI in the germline V gene. With 2 bases clipped from V and 2 bases from J, the junction kept 3 bases outside the gene matches. The chain's CDR3 is CASSYRGGSKNIQYF. DNA of the CDR3: TGTGCCAGCAGTTACAGAGGGGGCTCCAAAAACATTCAGTACTTC.

The table lists this clone with a few counts. This chain connects TRBV7-3 to TRBJ1-2; D remains unclear. Trimming left V 0 bases short and J 3 bases short, with 11 bases between. CDR3 length equals 15 residues. Germline assignment: CDR1 SGHTA and CDR2 FQGTGA. The CDR3 is CASSLTREVDYGYTF. DNA for the CDR3: TGTGCCAGCAGCTTAACGAGGGAGGTGGACTATGGCTACACCTTC.

The rearrangement uses TRBV6-6 and TRBJ2-7; TRBD2 might be the D (5 bases). V lost 6 bases and J lost 4, with 19 bases in between. Germline CDR1 is MNHNY and CDR2 is SVGAGI (reference sequence). This CDR3 region has 15 residues. CDR3 nucleotides: TGTGCCAGCAGGACGGGAACATCCTTCCCTTACGAGCAGTACTTC. Translating gives CASRTGTSFPYEQYF.

V usage is TRBV7-9 and J usage is TRBJ2-1, with D unclear. V dropped 1 base and J dropped 10 bases, with 8 bases sitting between them. The CDR3 consists of 12 residues. In germline, CDR1 is SEHNR, CDR2 FQNEAQ (reference sequence). In nucleotides, the CDR3 is TGTGCCAGCAGCTTAGAAGTCAGCGAGCAGTTCTTC. Its protein is CASSLEVSEQFF.

The V and J genes are TRBV4-3 and TRBJ2-3, with TRBD2 matching over 13 bases. Germline V gene sequence: CDR1 LGHNA, CDR2 YSLEER. The trim removed 4 bases at V and 3 bases at J, leaving 7 bases unmatched. The CDR3 spans 17 residues. The CDR3 here is CASSPRTSGSGTDTQYF. In DNA, the CDR3 is TGCGCCAGCAGCCCTCGGACTAGCGGGAGTGGAACAGATACGCAGTATTTT.

This chain joins TRBV6-2 or TRBV6-3 and TRBJ2-7, with a possible D match to TRBD1 (6 bases). Germline values: CDR1 MNHEY, CDR2 SVGEGT. Between the trimmed V and J ends, which lost 2 bases and 2 bases, there was a span of 10 bases. The CDR3 has 14 amino acids. DNA of the CDR3: TGTGCCAGCAGTTACCAGGGGTTACCCTACGAGCAGTACTTC. Its protein product is CASSYQGLPYEQYF.

V is TRBV5-4 and J is TRBJ2-3; D may match TRBD1 or TRBD2 (5 bases each). V was trimmed by 3 bases and J by 2 bases, leaving 13 bases between them. Germline V gene data show CDR1 as SGHNT and CDR2 as YYREEE (reference sequence). This CDR3 contains 15 residues. CDR3 nucleotides: TGTGCCAGCAGCTATCGCCGGGGCAACACAGATACGCAGTATTTT. Translating it yields CASSYRRGNTDTQYF.

The chain uses TRBV5-6 and TRBJ2-7; the match to TRBD2 covers 8 bases. V lost 4 bases to trimming and J lost 3 bases; unmatched junction nucleotides: 3. There are 13 residues in the CDR3. Per the germline V gene, CDR1 is SGHDT and CDR2 is YYEEEE. The CDR3 DNA is TGTGCCAGCAGCCCGGGACTAGTCTACGAGCAGTACTTC. As protein: CASSPGLVYEQYF.

The chain employs TRBV6-1 and TRBJ2-2; either TRBD1 or TRBD2 may supply D (6 bases each). V lost 2 bases to trimming and J lost 0 bases, with 10 bases between them. The CDR3 spans 16 residues. Germline V lookup: CDR1 MNHNS, CDR2 SASEGT. CDR3 region: CASSEWRGSNTGELFF. Written as DNA, the CDR3 is TGTGCCAGCAGTGAATGGAGGGGGTCGAACACCGGGGAGCTGTTTTTT.

This clone was picked up a small number of times. The chain couples TRBV7-2 to TRBJ2-3; the match to TRBD2 covers 8 bases. The germline V gene has CDR1 SGHTA and CDR2 FQGNSA. V shed 1 base, J shed 6 bases, and the junction held 9 bases outside the gene matches. The length of the CDR3 is 16 residues. Here the CDR3 DNA reads TGTGCCAGCAGCTTAGGGGCCGATAGCGGGGTTGATACGCAGTATTTT. The encoded protein is CASSLGADSGVDTQYF.

This clone was counted between two and nine times. The chain links TRBV9 to TRBJ2-3, with 11 nucleotides matching TRBD1. Germline CDR1 reads SGDLS; CDR2 reads YYNGEE. Trimming took 4 bases from V and 2 from J; bases not matched to a gene: 6. CDR3 length equals 16 residues. CDR3 loop: CASSPGTGGTTDTQYF. The CDR3 DNA sequence: TGTGCCAGCAGCCCGGGGACAGGGGGAACCACAGATACGCAGTATTTT.

This chain uses TRBV5-6 with TRBJ1-2; weak D call: TRBD1 (5 bases). V was pared by 4 bases and J by 0 bases, with 16 bases between. The V gene's germline CDR1 is SGHDT and CDR2 YYEEEE. This CDR3 has 16 amino acids. The CDR3 sequence: CASSPGRQIPNYGYTF. In DNA form, the CDR3 reads TGTGCCAGCAGCCCGGGGCGACAGATCCCTAACTATGGCTACACCTTC.